Reported below is one T cell receptor (beta chain). The antigen remains undetermined. Repertoires were generated with immunoSEQ multiplex PCR, while TCRdb's copy carries only in-frame clones and drops some. The profile covers about 34,000 clones, with roughly 85% appearing a single time and 2.6% taken by the ten largest. V lost 5 bases and J lost 2, with 12 bases in between. Germline V gives CDR1 SGHAT, CDR2 FQDESV (reference sequence). CDR3 size: 14 residues. The record originates from a study of OX40 agonist ivuxolimab in advanced cancers. Study overall: Three individuals attained partial responses, comprising one hepatocellular carcinoma case and two cutaneous melanoma cases.

Study-wide results and caveats: There was clonal expansion of CD4+ and CD8+ blood T cells by week 6 at 0.1 to 3.0 mg/kg.

The sample consisted of CD4+ or CD8+ T cells sorted from blood, taken in a trial of the OX40 agonist ivuxolimab. The origin of this receptor is an adult with an advanced solid tumor such as melanoma, head and neck, liver or kidney cancer. The gene calls are TRBV11-1 and TRBJ1-1; no clear D gene. CDR3 in amino acids: CASSPDLLNTEAFF. CDR3 bases: TGTGCCAGCAGCCCGGACCTCCTAAACACTGAAGCTTTCTTT.